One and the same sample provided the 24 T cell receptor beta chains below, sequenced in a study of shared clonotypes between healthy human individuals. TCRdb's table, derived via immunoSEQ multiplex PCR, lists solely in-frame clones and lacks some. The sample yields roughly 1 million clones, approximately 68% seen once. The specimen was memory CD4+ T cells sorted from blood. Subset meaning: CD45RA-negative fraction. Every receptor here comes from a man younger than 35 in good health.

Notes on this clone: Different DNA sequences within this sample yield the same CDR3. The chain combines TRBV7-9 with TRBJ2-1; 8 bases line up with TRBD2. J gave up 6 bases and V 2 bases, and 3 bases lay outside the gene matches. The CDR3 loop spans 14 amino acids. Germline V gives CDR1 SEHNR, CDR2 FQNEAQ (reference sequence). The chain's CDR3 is CASSLLAGGNEQFF. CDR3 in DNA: TGTGCCAGCAGCTTACTCGCGGGAGGCAATGAGCAGTTCTTC.

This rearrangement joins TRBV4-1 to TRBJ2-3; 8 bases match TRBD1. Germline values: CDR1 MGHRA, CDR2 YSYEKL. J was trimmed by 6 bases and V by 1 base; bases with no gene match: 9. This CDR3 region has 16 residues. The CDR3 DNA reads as TGCGCCAGCAGCCAAGGGATTCAGGGGGCCATCGATACGCAGTATTTT. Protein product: CASSQGIQGAIDTQYF.

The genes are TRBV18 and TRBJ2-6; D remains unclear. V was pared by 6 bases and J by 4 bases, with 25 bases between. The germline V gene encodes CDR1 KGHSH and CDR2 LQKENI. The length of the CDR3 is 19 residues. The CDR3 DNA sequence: TGTGCCAGCTCCCAATATACAACCGGCGGTGTTGGCGGGGCCAACGTCCTGACTTTC. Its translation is CASSQYTTGGVGGANVLTF. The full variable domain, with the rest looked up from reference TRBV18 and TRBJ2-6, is NAGVMQNPRHLVRRRGQEARLRCSPMKGHSHVYWYRQLPEEGLKFMVYLQKENIIDESGMPKERFSAEFPKEGPSILRIQQVVRGDSAAYFCASSQYTTGGVGGANVLTFGAGSRLTVL.

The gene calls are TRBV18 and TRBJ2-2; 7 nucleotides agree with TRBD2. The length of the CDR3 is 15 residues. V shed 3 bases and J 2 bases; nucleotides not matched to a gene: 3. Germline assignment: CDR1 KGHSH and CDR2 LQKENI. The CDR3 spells CASSPTSRNTGELFF. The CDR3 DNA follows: TGTGCCAGCTCACCGACTAGCCGAAACACCGGGGAGCTGTTTTTT.

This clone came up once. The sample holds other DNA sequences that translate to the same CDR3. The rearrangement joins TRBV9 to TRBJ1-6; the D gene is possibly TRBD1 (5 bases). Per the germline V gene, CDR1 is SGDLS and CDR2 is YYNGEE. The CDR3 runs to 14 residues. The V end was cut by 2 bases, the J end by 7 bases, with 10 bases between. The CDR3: CASSVSQENSPLHF. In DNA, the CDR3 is TGTGCCAGCAGCGTCTCACAGGAAAATTCACCCCTCCACTTT.

CDR3 in amino acids: CASNLPGQIYEQYF. CDR3 DNA sequence: TGTGCCAGCAATTTACCGGGACAGATTTACGAGCAGTACTTC. This rearrangement joins TRBV6-1 to TRBJ2-7; 7 bases are shared with TRBD1. The germline V gene has CDR1 MNHNS and CDR2 SASEGT. This CDR3 is built from 14 residues. Trimming cost V 7 bases and J 4 bases; bases outside gene matches: 10.

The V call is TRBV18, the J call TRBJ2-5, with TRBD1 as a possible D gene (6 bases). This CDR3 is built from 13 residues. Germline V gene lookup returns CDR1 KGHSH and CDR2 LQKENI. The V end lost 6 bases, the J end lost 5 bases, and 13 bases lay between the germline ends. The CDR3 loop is CASSLQGGETQYF. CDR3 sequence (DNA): TGTGCCAGCTCGCTACAGGGTGGGGAGACCCAGTACTTC.

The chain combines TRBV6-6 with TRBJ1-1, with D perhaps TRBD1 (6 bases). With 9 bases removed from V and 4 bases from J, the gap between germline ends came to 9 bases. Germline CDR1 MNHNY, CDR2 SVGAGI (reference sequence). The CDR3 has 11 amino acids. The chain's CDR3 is CASTGSTEAFF. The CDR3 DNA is TGTGCCAGTACAGGGTCCACTGAAGCTTTCTTT.

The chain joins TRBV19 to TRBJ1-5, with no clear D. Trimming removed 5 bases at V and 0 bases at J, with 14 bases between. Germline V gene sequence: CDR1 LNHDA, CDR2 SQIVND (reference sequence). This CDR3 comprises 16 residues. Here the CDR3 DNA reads TGTGCCAGTAGTCCTGGAGGAGGATATAGCAATCAGCCCCAGCATTTT. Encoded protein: CASSPGGGYSNQPQHF.

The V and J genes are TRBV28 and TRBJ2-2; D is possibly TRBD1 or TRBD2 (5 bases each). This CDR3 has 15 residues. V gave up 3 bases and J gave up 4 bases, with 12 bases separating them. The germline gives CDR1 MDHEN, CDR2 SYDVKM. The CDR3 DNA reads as TGTGCCAGCAGTTTTGGGGGAACCAGCACCGGGGAGCTGTTTTTT. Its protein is CASSFGGTSTGELFF.

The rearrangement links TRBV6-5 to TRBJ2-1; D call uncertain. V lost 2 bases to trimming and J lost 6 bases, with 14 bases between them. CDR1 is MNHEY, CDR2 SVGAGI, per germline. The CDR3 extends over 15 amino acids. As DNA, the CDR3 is TGTGCCAGCAGTTACATCAGGATACGAGTCAATGAGCAGTTCTTC. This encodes CASSYIRIRVNEQFF.

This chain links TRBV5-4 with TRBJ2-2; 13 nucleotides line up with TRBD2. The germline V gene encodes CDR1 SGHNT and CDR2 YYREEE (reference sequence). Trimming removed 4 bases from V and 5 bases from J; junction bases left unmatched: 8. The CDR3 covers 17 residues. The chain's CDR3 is CASSIRTSGRGTGELFF. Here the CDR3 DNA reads TGTGCCAGCAGCATCCGGACTAGCGGGAGAGGGACCGGGGAGCTGTTTTTT. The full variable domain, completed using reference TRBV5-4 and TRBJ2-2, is ETGVTQSPTHLIKTRGQQVTLRCSSQSGHNTVSWYQQALGQGPQFIFQYYREEENGRGNFPPRFSGLQFPNYSSELNVNALELDDSALYLCASSIRTSGRGTGELFFGEGSRLTVL.

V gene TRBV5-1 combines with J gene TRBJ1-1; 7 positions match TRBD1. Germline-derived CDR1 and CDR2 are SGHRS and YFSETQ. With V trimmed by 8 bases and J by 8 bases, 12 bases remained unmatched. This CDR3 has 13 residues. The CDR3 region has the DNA TGCGCCAGTCAGACAGGGTCCCGAAACGAAGCTTTCTTT. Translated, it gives CASQTGSRNEAFF.

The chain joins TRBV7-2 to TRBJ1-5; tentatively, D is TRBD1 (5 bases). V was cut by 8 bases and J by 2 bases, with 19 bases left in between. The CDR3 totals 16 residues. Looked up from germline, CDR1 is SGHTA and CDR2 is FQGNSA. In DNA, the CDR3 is TGTGCCAGCGGTACCGGGACGGGTAGGGGCAATCAGCCCCAGCATTTT. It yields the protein CASGTGTGRGNQPQHF.

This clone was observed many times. Here the CDR3 reads CASSSPPGTSSRNQPQHF. For the CDR3, the DNA is TGTGCCAGTAGTTCCCCTCCGGGGACAAGCTCCCGGAATCAGCCCCAGCATTTT. The J gene is TRBJ1-5, the V gene TRBV19, with D tentatively TRBD1 (6 bases). Trimming removed 5 bases at V and 4 bases at J, with 24 bases between. The CDR3 loop spans 18 amino acids. Germline V gene lookup returns CDR1 LNHDA and CDR2 SQIVND (reference sequence). The variable domain in full, with the rest retrieved from reference TRBV19 and TRBJ1-5, is DGGITQSPKYLFRKEGQNVTLSCEQNLNHDAMYWYRQDPGQGLRLIYYSQIVNDFQKGDIAEGYSVSREKKESFPLTVTSAQKNPTAFYLCASSSPPGTSSRNQPQHFGDGTRLSIL.

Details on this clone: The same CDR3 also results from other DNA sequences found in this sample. The CDR3 region is CASSLAPGQGAYEQYF. The DNA for the CDR3 is TGCGCCAGCAGCTTGGCCCCGGGGCAGGGGGCCTACGAGCAGTACTTC. The V gene is TRBV5-1, the J gene TRBJ2-7, with 7 nucleotides matching TRBD1. The CDR3 spans 16 residues. From germline, CDR1 is SGHRS and CDR2 YFSETQ. V shed 0 bases, J shed 2 bases, and the junction held 8 bases outside the gene matches. The full variable domain, completed using reference TRBV5-1 and TRBJ2-7, is KAGVTQTPRYLIKTRGQQVTLSCSPISGHRSVSWYQQTPGQGLQFLFEYFSETQRNKGNFPGRFSGRQFSNSRSEMNVSTLELGDSALYLCASSLAPGQGAYEQYFGPGTRLTVT.

CDR3 nucleotides: TGCGCCAGCAGCCCGAACCGGGACAAAGGGAATACGCAGTATTTT. The encoded protein is CASSPNRDKGNTQYF. The gene calls are TRBV5-1 and TRBJ2-3; weak D call: TRBD1 (6 bases). The CDR3 has 15 amino acids. The V end lost 4 bases, the J end lost 7 bases, and 19 bases lay between the germline ends. Germline V lookup: CDR1 SGHRS, CDR2 YFSETQ.

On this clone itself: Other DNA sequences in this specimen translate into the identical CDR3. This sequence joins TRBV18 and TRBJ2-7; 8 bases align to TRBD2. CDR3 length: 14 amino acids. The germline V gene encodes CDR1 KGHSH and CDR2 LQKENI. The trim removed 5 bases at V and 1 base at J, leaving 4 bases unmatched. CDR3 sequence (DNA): TGTGCCAGCTCAACTGGCGGGGGGTCCTACGAGCAGTACTTC. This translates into CASSTGGGSYEQYF.

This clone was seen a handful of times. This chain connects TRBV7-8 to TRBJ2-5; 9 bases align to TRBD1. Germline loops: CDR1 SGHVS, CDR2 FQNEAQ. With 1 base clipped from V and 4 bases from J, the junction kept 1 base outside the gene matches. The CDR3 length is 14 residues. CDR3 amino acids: CASSLGDRAETQYF. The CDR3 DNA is TGTGCCAGCAGCTTAGGGGACAGGGCAGAGACCCAGTACTTC.

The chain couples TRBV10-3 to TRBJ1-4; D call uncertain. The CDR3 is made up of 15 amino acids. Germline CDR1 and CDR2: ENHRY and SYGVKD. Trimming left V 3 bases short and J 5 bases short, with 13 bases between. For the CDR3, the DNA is TGTGCCATCAGTGACCACTCGGGGAGGAATGAAAAACTGTTTTTT. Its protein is CAISDHSGRNEKLFF.

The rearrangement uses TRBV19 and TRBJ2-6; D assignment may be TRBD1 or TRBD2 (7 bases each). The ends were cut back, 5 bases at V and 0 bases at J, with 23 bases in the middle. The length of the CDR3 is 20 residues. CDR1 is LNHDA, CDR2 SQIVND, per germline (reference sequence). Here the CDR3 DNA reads TGTGCCAGTAGTCCCGTAAACATCAGGGGGGGTCTCTCTGGGGCCAACGTCCTGACTTTC. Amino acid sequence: CASSPVNIRGGLSGANVLTF. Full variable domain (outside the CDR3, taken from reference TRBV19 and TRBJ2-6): DGGITQSPKYLFRKEGQNVTLSCEQNLNHDAMYWYRQDPGQGLRLIYYSQIVNDFQKGDIAEGYSVSREKKESFPLTVTSAQKNPTAFYLCASSPVNIRGGLSGANVLTFGAGSRLTVL.

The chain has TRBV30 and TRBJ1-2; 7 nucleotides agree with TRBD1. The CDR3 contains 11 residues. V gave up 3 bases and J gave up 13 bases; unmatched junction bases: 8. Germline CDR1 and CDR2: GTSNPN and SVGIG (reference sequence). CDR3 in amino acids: CAWRTDRLLTF. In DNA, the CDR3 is TGTGCCTGGAGGACGGACAGGCTCCTCACCTTC.

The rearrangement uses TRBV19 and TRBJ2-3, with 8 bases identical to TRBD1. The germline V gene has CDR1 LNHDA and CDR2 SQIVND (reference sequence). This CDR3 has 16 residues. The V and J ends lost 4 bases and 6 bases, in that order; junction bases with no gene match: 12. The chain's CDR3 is CASSSRRTGNWDTQYF. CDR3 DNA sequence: TGTGCCAGTAGTAGCCGAAGGACAGGGAACTGGGATACGCAGTATTTT.

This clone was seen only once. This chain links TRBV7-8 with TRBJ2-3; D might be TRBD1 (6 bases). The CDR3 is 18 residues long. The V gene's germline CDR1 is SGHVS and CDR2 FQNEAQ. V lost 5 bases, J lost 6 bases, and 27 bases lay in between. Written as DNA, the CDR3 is TGTGCCAGCAGCCACCCAAAGAGGGGGACCAATCTTCCGGATACGCAGTATTTT. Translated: CASSHPKRGTNLPDTQYF.